This T cell receptor beta chain is drawn from a study of beta chain features in type 1 diabetes. Study overall: Sorted cells numbering some 110 million were examined across all samples.

General study points: Researchers reported that naive, central memory and Treg TCRB repertoires appeared more similar in patients than in healthy donors. Patients with Type 1 diabetes showed moderately but significantly shorter TCRB CDR3s in all four CD4+ subsets.

Sequencing targeted expressed TCRB transcripts, as all isolated RNA had been reverse transcribed. Sequencing used immunoSEQ multiplex PCR; TCRdb keeps in-frame clones, though not all of them. This repertoire shows roughly 150,000 clones, about 10% found once; its top ten account for about 0.75%. Comment on this clone: Its cognate antigen is unknown.

CDR3 length equals 18 residues. Between the trimmed V and J ends, which lost 3 bases and 5 bases, there was a span of 25 bases. CDR1 is MDHEN and CDR2 is SYDVKM in the germline V gene. Input material: central memory CD4+ T cells from blood. This chain connects TRBV28 to TRBJ1-1; D perhaps matches TRBD1 (6 bases). The clonotype was recovered from a young woman with type 1 diabetes. The CDR3 loop reads CASSLSTGMHSRWTEAFF. The CDR3 DNA reads as TGTGCCAGCAGTTTGTCTACAGGGATGCATTCAAGGTGGACTGAAGCTTTCTTT.